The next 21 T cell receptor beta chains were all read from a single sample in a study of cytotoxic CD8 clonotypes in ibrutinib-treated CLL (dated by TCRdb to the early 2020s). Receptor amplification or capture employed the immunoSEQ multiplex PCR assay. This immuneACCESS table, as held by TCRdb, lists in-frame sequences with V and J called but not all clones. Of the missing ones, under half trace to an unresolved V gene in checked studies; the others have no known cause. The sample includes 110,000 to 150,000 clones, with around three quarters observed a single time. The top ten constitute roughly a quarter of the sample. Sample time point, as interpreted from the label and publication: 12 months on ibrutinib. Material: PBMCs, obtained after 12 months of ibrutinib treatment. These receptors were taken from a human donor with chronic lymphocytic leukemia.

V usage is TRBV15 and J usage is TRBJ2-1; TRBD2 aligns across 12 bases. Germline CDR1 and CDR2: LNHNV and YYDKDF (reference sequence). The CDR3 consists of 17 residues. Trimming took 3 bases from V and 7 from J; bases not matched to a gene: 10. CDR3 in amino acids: CATSRTPPSGRVNEQFF. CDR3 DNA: TGTGCCACCAGCAGGACCCCACCTAGCGGGAGGGTAAATGAGCAGTTCTTC.

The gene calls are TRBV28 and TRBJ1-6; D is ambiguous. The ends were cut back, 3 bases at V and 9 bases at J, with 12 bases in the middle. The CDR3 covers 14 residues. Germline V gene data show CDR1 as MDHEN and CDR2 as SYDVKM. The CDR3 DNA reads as TGTGCCAGCAGTTTTGTCAGATTACTTTCACCCCTCCACTTT. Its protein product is CASSFVRLLSPLHF.

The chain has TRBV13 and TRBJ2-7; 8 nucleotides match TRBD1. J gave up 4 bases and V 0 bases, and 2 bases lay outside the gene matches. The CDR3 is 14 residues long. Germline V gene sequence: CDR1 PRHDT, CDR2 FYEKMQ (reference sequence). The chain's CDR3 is CASSLGRGPYEQYF. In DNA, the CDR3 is TGTGCCAGCAGCTTAGGCAGGGGGCCTTACGAGCAGTACTTC.

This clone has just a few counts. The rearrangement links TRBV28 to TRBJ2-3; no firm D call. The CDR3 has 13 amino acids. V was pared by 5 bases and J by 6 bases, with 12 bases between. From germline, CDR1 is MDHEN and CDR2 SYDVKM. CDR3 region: CASSEALRDTQYF. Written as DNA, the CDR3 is TGTGCCAGCAGTGAGGCTTTGAGGGATACGCAGTATTTT.

CDR3 in amino acids: CASMGGARPQPQHF. DNA of the CDR3: TGTGCCAGCATGGGGGGGGCGAGGCCCCAGCCCCAGCATTTT. This sequence joins TRBV28 and TRBJ1-5, with D possibly matching TRBD1 (6 bases). Germline CDR1 reads MDHEN; CDR2 reads SYDVKM. The V end lost 7 bases, the J end lost 7 bases, and 17 bases lay between the germline ends. The CDR3 length is 14 residues.

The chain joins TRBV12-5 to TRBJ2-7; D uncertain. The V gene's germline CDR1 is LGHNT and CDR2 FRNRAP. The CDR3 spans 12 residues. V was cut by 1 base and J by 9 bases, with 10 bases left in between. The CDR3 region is CASGLGSYGQYF. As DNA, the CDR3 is TGTGCTAGTGGTTTGGGAAGTTATGGGCAGTACTTC.

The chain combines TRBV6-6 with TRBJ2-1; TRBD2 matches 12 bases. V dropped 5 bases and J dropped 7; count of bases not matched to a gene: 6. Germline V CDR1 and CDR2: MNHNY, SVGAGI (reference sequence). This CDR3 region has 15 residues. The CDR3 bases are TGTGCCAGCAGTGTAAGGACTAGCGGGGTTAATGAGCAGTTCTTC. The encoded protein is CASSVRTSGVNEQFF.

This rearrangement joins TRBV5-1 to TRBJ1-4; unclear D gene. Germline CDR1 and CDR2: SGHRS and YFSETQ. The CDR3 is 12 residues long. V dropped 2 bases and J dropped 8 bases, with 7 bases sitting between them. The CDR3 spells CASSLVGEKLFF. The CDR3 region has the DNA TGCGCCAGCAGCTTAGTTGGAGAAAAACTGTTTTTT.

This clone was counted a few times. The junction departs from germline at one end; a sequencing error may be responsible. CDR3: CASSHGLGAF. The CDR3, as DNA: TGTGCCAGCAGCCACGGGTTGGGGGCCTTT. The V gene is TRBV7-9, the J gene TRBJ1-6, with D possibly TRBD1 on 6 matching bases. CDR3 length equals 10 residues. The germline V gene encodes CDR1 SEHNR and CDR2 FQNEAQ (reference sequence).

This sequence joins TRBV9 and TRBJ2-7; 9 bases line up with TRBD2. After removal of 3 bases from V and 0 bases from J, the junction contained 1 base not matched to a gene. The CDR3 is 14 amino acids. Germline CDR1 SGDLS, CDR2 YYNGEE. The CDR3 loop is CASSDSGSSYEQYF. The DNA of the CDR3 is TGTGCCAGCAGCGATAGCGGGAGCTCCTACGAGCAGTACTTC.

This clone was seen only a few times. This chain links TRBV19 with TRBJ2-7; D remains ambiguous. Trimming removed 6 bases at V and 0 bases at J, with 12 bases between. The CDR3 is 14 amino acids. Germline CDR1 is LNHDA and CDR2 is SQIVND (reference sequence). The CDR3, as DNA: TGTGCCAGTAGAAGTACTTACAGCTCCTACGAGCAGTACTTC. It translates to CASRSTYSSYEQYF.

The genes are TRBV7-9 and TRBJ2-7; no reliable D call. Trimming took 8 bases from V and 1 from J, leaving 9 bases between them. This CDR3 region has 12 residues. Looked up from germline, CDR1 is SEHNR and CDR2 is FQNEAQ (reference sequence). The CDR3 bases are TGTGCCAGCGGCCTTTATTCCTACGAGCAGTACTTC. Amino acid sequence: CASGLYSYEQYF. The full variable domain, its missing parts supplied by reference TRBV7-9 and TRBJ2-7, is DTGVSQNPRHKITKRGQNVTFRCDPISEHNRLYWYRQTLGQGPEFLTYFQNEAQLEKSRLLSDRFSAERPKGSFSTLEIQRTEQGDSAMYLCASGLYSYEQYFGPGTRLTVT.

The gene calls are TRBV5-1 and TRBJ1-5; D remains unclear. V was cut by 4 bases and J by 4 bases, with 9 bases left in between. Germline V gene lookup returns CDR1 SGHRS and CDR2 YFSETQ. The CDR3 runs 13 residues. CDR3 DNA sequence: TGCGCCAGCAGCCCCGACCTAAATCAGCCCCAGCATTTT. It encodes CASSPDLNQPQHF.

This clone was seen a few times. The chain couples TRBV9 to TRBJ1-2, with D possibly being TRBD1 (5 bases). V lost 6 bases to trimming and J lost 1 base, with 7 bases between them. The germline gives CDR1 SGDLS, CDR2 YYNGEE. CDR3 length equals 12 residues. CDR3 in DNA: TGTGCCAGCATCGACAGTAACTATGGCTACACCTTC. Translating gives CASIDSNYGYTF.

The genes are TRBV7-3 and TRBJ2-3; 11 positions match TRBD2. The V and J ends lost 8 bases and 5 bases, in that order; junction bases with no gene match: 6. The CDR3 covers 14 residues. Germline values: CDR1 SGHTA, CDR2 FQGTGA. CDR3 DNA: TGTGCCAGCGGGACTAGCGGCCCTTTAGATACGCAGTATTTT. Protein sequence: CASGTSGPLDTQYF.

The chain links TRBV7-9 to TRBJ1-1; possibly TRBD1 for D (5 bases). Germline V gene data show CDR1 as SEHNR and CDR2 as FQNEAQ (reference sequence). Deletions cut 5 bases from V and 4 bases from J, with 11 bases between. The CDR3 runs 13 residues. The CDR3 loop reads CASSEEGFTEAFF. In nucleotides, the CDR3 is TGTGCCAGCAGCGAGGAGGGGTTCACTGAAGCTTTCTTT.

The CDR3 region has the DNA TGTGCCAGCAGCTTTCCGGGGTCAGGGGAGCAGTTCTTC. It is translated as CASSFPGSGEQFF. The chain couples TRBV7-9 to TRBJ2-1, with D perhaps assigned TRBD1 or TRBD2 (5 bases each). Trimming stripped 3 bases from V and 10 bases from J, with 13 bases between. From germline, CDR1 is SEHNR and CDR2 FQNEAQ (reference sequence). This CDR3 has 13 amino acids.

The CDR3 DNA reads TGTGCCAGCAGTTCCAGGTTAAGGGAAAAACTGTTTTTT. Protein product: CASSSRLREKLFF. The chain recombines TRBV27 with TRBJ1-4; D gene unclear. CDR3 length: 13 amino acids. Germline V CDR1 and CDR2: MNHEY, SMNVEV (reference sequence). V shed 4 bases and J shed 8 bases, with 11 bases lying between them.

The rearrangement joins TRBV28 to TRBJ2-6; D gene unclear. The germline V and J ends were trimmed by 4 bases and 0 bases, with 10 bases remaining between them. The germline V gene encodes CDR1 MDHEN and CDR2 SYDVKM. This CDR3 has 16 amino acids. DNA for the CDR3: TGTGCCAGCAGTTCCCCGGGTGCCTCTGGGGCCAACGTCCTGACTTTC. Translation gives CASSSPGASGANVLTF.

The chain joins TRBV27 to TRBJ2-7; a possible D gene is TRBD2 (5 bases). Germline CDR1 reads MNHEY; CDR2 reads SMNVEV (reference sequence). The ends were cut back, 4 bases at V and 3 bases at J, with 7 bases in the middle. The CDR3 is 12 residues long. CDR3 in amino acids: CASSSGIYEQYF. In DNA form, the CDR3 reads TGTGCCAGCAGTTCGGGGATCTACGAGCAGTACTTC.

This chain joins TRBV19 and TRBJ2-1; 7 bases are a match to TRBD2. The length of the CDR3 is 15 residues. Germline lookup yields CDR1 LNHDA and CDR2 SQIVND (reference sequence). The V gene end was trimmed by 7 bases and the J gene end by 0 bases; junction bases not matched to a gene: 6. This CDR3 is CASKLGGSSYNEQFF. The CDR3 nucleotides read TGTGCCAGTAAGCTCGGCGGGAGCTCCTACAATGAGCAGTTCTTC.